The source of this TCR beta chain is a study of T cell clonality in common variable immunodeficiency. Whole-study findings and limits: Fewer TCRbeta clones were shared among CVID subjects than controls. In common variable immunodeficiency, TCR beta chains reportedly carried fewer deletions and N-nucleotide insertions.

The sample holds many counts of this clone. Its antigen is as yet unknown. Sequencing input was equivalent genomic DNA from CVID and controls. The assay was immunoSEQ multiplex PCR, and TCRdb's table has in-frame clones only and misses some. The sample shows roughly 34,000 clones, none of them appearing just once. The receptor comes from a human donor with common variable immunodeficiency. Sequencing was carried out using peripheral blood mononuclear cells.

The CDR3 spells CASSLSGNYNEQFF. The sequenced part of the CDR3 DNA is TGTGCCAGCAGCTTAAGCGGGAACTACAATGAG. The chain couples TRBV7-6 to TRBJ2-1, with 7 bases fitting TRBD2. The read ends 3 residues shy of where the CDR3 ends; the end is completed using the germline J gene. The V and J ends lost 2 bases and 3 bases, in that order; junction bases with no gene match: 1. The CDR3 runs to 14 residues. CDR1 is SGHVS, CDR2 FNYEAQ, per germline.